This T cell receptor beta chain is from a study of cytomegalovirus exposure and HLA in healthy donors. CDR3 length: 12 residues. V gave up 6 bases and J gave up 4 bases, with 11 bases separating them. Germline V gives CDR1 SQVTM, CDR2 ANQGSEA. PCR amplification relied on 60 Vbeta primers (plus 13 Jbeta primers). Assay used: immunoSEQ multiplex PCR; TCRdb lists only in-frame clones, some missing. The top ten clones hold approximately 0.39% of a sample with approximately 210,000 clones, around 79% of them seen once. V is TRBV29-1 and J is TRBJ2-3; D is possibly TRBD2 (5 bases). The sequence derives from a male donor in good health and CMV-seropositive. What was sequenced was PBMCs. CDR3 DNA: TGCAGCGTGAAAGAGGGTTCAGATACGCAGTATTTT. This gives the protein CSVKEGSDTQYF.